This TCR beta chain was found in a study of OX40 agonist ivuxolimab in advanced cancers. About the study: Patients got intravenous ivuxolimab at 0.01 to 10 mg/kg every 2 weeks.

The table lists this clone with a count of one. Using immunoSEQ multiplex PCR, the repertoire was profiled, and TCRdb retains in-frame clones only, with some absent. The sample has 90,000 to 100,000 clones, approximately 85% seen once. This TCR was sampled from an adult with an advanced solid tumor such as melanoma, head and neck, liver or kidney cancer. This material consisted of CD4+ or CD8+ T cells sorted from blood, taken in a trial of the OX40 agonist ivuxolimab.

Here the CDR3 DNA reads TGTGCCAGTAGTGTGGGACAGGGCTACGAGCAGTACTTC. As protein: CASSVGQGYEQYF. The genes are TRBV19 and TRBJ2-5; 9 bases are shared with TRBD1. The end of the DNA fits TRBJ2-7 better, so the J call may be wrong. Germline CDR1 and CDR2: LNHDA and SQIVND (reference sequence). This CDR3 spans 13 amino acids.